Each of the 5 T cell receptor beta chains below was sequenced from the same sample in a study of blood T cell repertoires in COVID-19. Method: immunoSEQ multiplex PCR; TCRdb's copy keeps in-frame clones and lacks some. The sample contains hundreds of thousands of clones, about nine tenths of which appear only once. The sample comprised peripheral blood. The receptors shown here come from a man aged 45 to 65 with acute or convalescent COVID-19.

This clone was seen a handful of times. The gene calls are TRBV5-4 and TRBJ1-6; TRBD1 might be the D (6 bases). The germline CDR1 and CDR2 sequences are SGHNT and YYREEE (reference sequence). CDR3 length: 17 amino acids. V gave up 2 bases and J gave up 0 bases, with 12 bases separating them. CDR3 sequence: CASSLGQPSSYNSPLHF. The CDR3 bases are TGTGCCAGCAGCTTAGGACAGCCGAGCTCCTATAATTCACCCCTCCACTTT.

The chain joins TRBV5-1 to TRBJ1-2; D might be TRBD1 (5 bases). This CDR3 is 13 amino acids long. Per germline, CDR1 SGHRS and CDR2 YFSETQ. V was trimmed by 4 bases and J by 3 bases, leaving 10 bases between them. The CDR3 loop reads CASSIDSDYGYTF. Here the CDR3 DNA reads TGCGCCAGCAGCATTGACAGCGACTATGGCTACACCTTC.

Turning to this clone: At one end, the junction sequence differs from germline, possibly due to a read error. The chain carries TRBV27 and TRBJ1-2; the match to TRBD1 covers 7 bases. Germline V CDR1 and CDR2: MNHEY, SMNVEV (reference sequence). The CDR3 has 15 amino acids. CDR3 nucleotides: TGTGCCAGCAGTCCAGCGGGCCGACAGGGCTATGGCAACACCTTC. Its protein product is CASSPAGRQGYGNTF.

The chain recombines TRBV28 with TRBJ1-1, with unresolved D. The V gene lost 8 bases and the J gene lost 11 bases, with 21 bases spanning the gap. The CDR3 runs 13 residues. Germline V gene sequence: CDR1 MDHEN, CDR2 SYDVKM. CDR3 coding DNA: TGTGCCAGCCGTATCCGGTCCCCCCCCTACGCTTTCTTT. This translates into CASRIRSPPYAFF.

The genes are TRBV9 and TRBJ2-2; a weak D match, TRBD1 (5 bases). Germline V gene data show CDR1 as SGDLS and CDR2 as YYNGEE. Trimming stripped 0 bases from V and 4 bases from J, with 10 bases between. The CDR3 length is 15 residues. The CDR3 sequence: CASSVAPTATGELFF. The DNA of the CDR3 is TGTGCCAGCAGCGTAGCTCCGACAGCCACCGGGGAGCTGTTTTTT.